The entry that follows covers one T cell receptor (beta chain) sequence. What antigen it recognizes has not been identified. No clone much larger than this one lies a single base away; base qualities are absent. The sample carries other DNA sequences with the same CDR3. The record originates from a study of control samples from healthy donors and cancer patients (dated by TCRdb to between 2020 and 2021). CDR3 length: 11 amino acids, cysteine to phenylalanine. This entry keeps only the CDR3 DNA: 33 bases, framed from base 1. The germline V gene (reference sequence) provides CDR1 GTSNPN and CDR2 SVGIG. V loses 1 base of germline sequence and J loses 4 bases, and the interval between the two ends is 5 bases. Libraries were made using the immunoSEQ multiplex PCR assay. TCRdb re-hosts the immuneACCESS table, in-frame sequences only. Its copies lack some clones; in the studies checked, an unresolved V gene accounts for under half of them, and the cause for the rest is not known. This sample lists roughly 120,000 clones; roughly 84% were detected once. 3.2% of the sample belongs to the ten largest clones.

The sequence joins TRBV30 to TRBJ2-7, with no reliable assignment of the D segment. This sequence originates from a man over 45 in good health. The source material was blood. The DNA sequence is TGTGCCTGGAGTGCCGGTTACGAGCAGTACTTC. Translated, it gives CAWSAGYEQYF.